Below, one T cell receptor (beta chain) is given with its context. Original methodology: Cell counts per sample came from amplifying reference gene primers. The repertoire was sequenced with immunoSEQ multiplex PCR; TCRdb's copy has only in-frame clones and lacks some. For V, J and clone size, that table is used; D and trimming come from the DNA. Of approximately 230,000 clones listed, about 80% were seen once; the top ten hold 4% to 6%. This sample is drawn from a study of blood T cell repertoires in COVID-19. Study summary: From the United States, Italy and Spain came samples of acute and convalescent COVID-19. Sample material is recorded as cDNA or gDNA derived from T cells, B-cell-depleted T cells, or PBMCs.

Germline V gene lookup returns CDR1 KGHDR and CDR2 SFDVKD. The CDR3 spans 18 residues. V trimming: 2 bases; J trimming: 5 bases; junction bases outside the gene matches: 12. The receptor's source is a woman older than 75 with active or convalescent COVID-19. Input material: peripheral blood. The chain employs TRBV24-1 and TRBJ1-2; 11 bases align to TRBD1. CDR3 DNA sequence: TGTGCCACCAGTGATTCGCGGACAGGGGGCGCGGCGTCGTATGGCTACACCTTC. Its protein is CATSDSRTGGAASYGYTF.